Given below is one T cell receptor beta chain in context. The data are from a study of early T cells in non-severe SARS-CoV-2 infection. Germline trimming cut 5 bases from V and 5 bases from J; bases unmatched to any gene: 8. Germline assignment: CDR1 SNHLY and CDR2 FYNNEI. This CDR3 contains 15 residues. TCRdb re-called the 5' RACE reads through MiXCR, storing one row per CDR3 protein. Found here are roughly 58,000 distinct CDR3 sequences, roughly an eighth of them singletons; the top ten hold around 1.4%. The chain joins TRBV2 to TRBJ2-5, with 10 nucleotides matching TRBD2. The TCR comes from an adult who was a healthcare worker with PCR-confirmed SARS-CoV-2 infection or an uninfected control (not recorded which). The sample consisted of whole blood. As DNA, the CDR3 is TGTGCCAGCAGTACCAAGCGGGGGGGCCGCGAGACCCAGTACTTC. It translates to CASSTKRGGRETQYF.